The source of this T cell receptor beta chain is a study of cytomegalovirus exposure and HLA in healthy donors. Regarding the study as a whole: Cytomegalovirus status was reportedly diagnosed by the classifier with high sensitivity and specificity.

The CDR3 runs 15 residues. The V gene's germline CDR1 is MDHEN and CDR2 SYDVKM. V shed 2 bases, J shed 5 bases, and the junction held 7 bases outside the gene matches. PCR was performed using 60 Vbeta and 13 Jbeta primers. Here immunoSEQ multiplex PCR was the method, and the copy in TCRdb shows in-frame clones only, minus some. The repertoire has roughly 120,000 clones, nearly 80% of them found once; the top ten carry less than 4%. Remarks on this clone: Its antigen is undetermined.

V is TRBV28 and J is TRBJ2-5; 8 nucleotides agree with TRBD2. This sequence originates from a woman aged 30 to 39 in good health and CMV-seropositive. Source material: PBMCs. The CDR3 protein is CASSLMAGGAETQYF. The DNA for the CDR3 is TGTGCCAGCAGTTTAATGGCCGGGGGGGCGGAGACCCAGTACTTC.